This T cell receptor beta chain appears in the sequencing data of a study of breast tumors, draining lymph nodes, adjacent tissues. Study-wide points: Compared with lymph nodes, tumors were less diverse; compared with nontumor tissue, more. Findings are consistent with lymph node origin and intratumoral expansion of most tumor T cells. Luminal-like breast cancer showed significantly higher tumor–nontumor repertoire similarity than basal-like. Tumor T cell lymph node origin was a supported hypothesis, not proven.

MiXCR was run by TCRdb on the multiplex PCR reads, yielding one entry per CDR3 protein. The sample has around 290,000 distinct CDR3 sequences; around 31% are singletons. Breast cancer patients provided tissue from their axillary draining lymph nodes. This clonotype came up many times. What it binds is not known. This TCR was recovered from a female donor with breast cancer. Some clones in this sample may be carry-over from other donors' samples. Material: axillary lymph node tissue.

CDR3 DNA sequence: TGTGCCAGCACCCTAGCGGGAGTGTCGGGGGAGCTGTTTTTT. It translates to CASTLAGVSGELFF. This chain uses TRBV2 with TRBJ2-2, with 10 nucleotides matching TRBD2. The length of the CDR3 is 14 residues. Germline trimming cut 7 bases from V and 8 bases from J; bases unmatched to any gene: 7. From germline, CDR1 is SNHLY and CDR2 FYNNEI.